The 21 T cell receptor beta chains below all came from one sample that was sequenced in a study of vaccination effects on CD4 cells after COVID-19. Data came from immunoSEQ multiplex PCR; TCRdb stores just in-frame clones and leaves some out. Found here are roughly 54,000 clones, around three quarters of them singletons; the top ten hold 5% to 6.5%. These TCRs' antigens remain unknown. Peptide-pool stimulation followed by sequencing identified expanded antigen-specific CD4+ clonotypes in the ViraFEST assay. Isolation of CD4+ T cells took place after 10 days of culture. Their SARS-CoV-2 infection, verified by PCR, occurred between March and December 2020. The specimen was CD4+ T cells from PBMCs cultured with HIV peptides, collected before COVID-19 vaccination. The subset: HIV-1 Nef peptide pool negative control/reference culture. The receptors stem from a human donor who had a prior SARS-CoV-2 infection.

The V call is TRBV5-3, the J call TRBJ2-7; the D is unclear. TRBV5-3 falls under the ORF class, with uncertain function. V lost 0 bases to trimming and J lost 5 bases, with 12 bases between them. CDR3 length: 14 residues. This chain's CDR3 is CARSLAIRLHEQYF. The CDR3 DNA reads as TGTGCCAGAAGCTTGGCCATAAGGCTGCACGAGCAGTACTTC.

This chain links TRBV5-1 with TRBJ2-1; D is possibly TRBD1 (6 bases). V lost 4 bases and J 7 bases, leaving 15 bases between the germline ends. Germline-derived CDR1 and CDR2 are SGHRS and YFSETQ. This CDR3 is 14 amino acids long. CDR3 sequence (DNA): TGCGCCAGCAGCAGTACGACAGGACAGAATGAGCAGTTCTTC. This encodes CASSSTTGQNEQFF. Full variable domain (missing parts from reference TRBV5-1 and TRBJ2-1): KAGVTQTPRYLIKTRGQQVTLSCSPISGHRSVSWYQQTPGQGLQFLFEYFSETQRNKGNFPGRFSGRQFSNSRSEMNVSTLELGDSALYLCASSSTTGQNEQFFGPGTRLTVL.

V gene TRBV12-3 or TRBV12-4 combines with J gene TRBJ2-5, with unresolved D. The CDR3 is 13 amino acids. With 1 base removed from V and 5 bases from J, the gap between germline ends came to 8 bases. The CDR3: CASSLVTQETQYF. The CDR3 nucleotides are TGTGCCAGCAGTTTAGTAACGCAGGAGACCCAGTACTTC.

The chain recombines TRBV21-1 with TRBJ2-2; the D call of TRBD1 is as the table states it, not checked on the DNA. TRBV21-1 is given as a pseudogene. The CDR3 is 14 residues long. The chain's CDR3 is CASNRGILPGELFF. DNA of the CDR3: TGTGCCAGCAACAGGGGGATCCTACCCGGGGAGCTGTTTTTT.

The chain carries TRBV5-4 and TRBJ2-7, with 7 bases that match TRBD2. This CDR3 spans 14 amino acids. Germline CDR1 and CDR2: SGHNT and YYREEE (reference sequence). Unmatched junction bases numbered 7, after V lost 4 bases and J lost 3 bases. The DNA of the CDR3 is TGTGCCAGCAGCCCCGCCGGGACTAACTACGAGCAGTACTTC. It specifies CASSPAGTNYEQYF.

CDR3: CASSGQGAGEKLFF. The CDR3 DNA reads as TGTGCCAGCAGTGGCCAGGGGGCCGGAGAAAAACTGTTTTTT. The chain couples TRBV2 to TRBJ1-4; TRBD1 matches at 8 bases. Germline V CDR1 and CDR2: SNHLY, FYNNEI. This CDR3 is 14 amino acids long. J was trimmed by 8 bases and V by 4 bases; bases with no gene match: 6.

This sequence joins TRBV5-6 and TRBJ1-1; D is ambiguous. This CDR3 comprises 14 residues. Germline lookup yields CDR1 SGHDT and CDR2 YYEEEE. V gave up 0 bases and J gave up 4 bases, with 10 bases separating them. The CDR3 DNA follows: TGTGCCAGCAGCTTGGCACCGGGGAGCACTGAAGCTTTCTTT. It codes for CASSLAPGSTEAFF.

The V call is TRBV6-5, the J call TRBJ1-2; D not certain. V was shortened by 0 bases and J by 2 bases, with 10 bases between the two germline ends. From germline, CDR1 is MNHEY and CDR2 SVGAGI. This CDR3 contains 15 residues. CDR3 sequence: CASSYSEESNYGYTF. The CDR3 region has the DNA TGTGCCAGCAGTTACTCGGAGGAGTCCAACTATGGCTACACCTTC.

The chain links TRBV7-2 to TRBJ2-6, with D hard to call. This CDR3 has 13 residues. From germline, CDR1 is SGHTA and CDR2 FQGNSA. The V gene lost 8 bases and the J gene lost 6 bases, with 11 bases spanning the gap. CDR3 in amino acids: CASGPSEANVLTF. The CDR3 DNA is TGTGCCAGCGGGCCCTCCGAGGCCAACGTCCTGACTTTC.

This clone is a singleton in its sample. The rearrangement joins TRBV11-2 to TRBJ2-3; TRBD1 agrees at 8 bases. V was clipped by 4 bases and J by 3 bases; unmatched bases: 9. The germline V gene encodes CDR1 SGHAT and CDR2 FQNNGV. The CDR3 has 16 amino acids. CDR3 loop: CASSSNRDRRTDTQYF. The CDR3 region has the DNA TGTGCCAGCAGCTCGAACCGGGACAGGAGAACAGATACGCAGTATTTT.

The chain uses TRBV3-1 (or the pseudogene TRBV3-2) and TRBJ2-3, with unresolved D. The germline CDR1 and CDR2 sequences are LGHDT and YNNKEL (reference sequence). V lost 1 base and J 3 bases, leaving 5 bases between the germline ends. The CDR3 is 13 residues long. CDR3 DNA sequence: TGTGCCAGCAGCCAAGCCGTAACAGATACGCAGTATTTT. It encodes CASSQAVTDTQYF.

The chain recombines TRBV5-1 with TRBJ2-7, with TRBD1 as a possible D gene (6 bases). Deletions cut 2 bases from V and 2 bases from J, with 14 bases between. This CDR3 has 15 residues. Germline CDR1 SGHRS, CDR2 YFSETQ. The CDR3 protein is CASSFTQGGTYEQYF. The DNA of the CDR3 is TGCGCCAGCAGCTTCACACAGGGTGGTACCTACGAGCAGTACTTC.

CDR3 region: CASSPRGQGFSRTDTQYF. In DNA form, the CDR3 reads TGTGCCAGCAGCCCAAGGGGACAGGGGTTCTCTCGGACAGATACGCAGTATTTT. The rearrangement joins TRBV7-2 to TRBJ2-3; 10 bases map to TRBD1. CDR3 length equals 18 residues. The germline gives CDR1 SGHTA, CDR2 FQGNSA. V lost 5 bases to trimming and J lost 3 bases; unmatched junction nucleotides: 14.

The V and J genes are TRBV4-3 and TRBJ1-1; tentatively, D is TRBD1 (6 bases). Per the germline V gene, CDR1 is LGHNA and CDR2 is YSLEER. Between the trimmed V and J ends, which lost 1 base and 4 bases, there was a span of 10 bases. The CDR3 covers 14 residues. The CDR3 sequence is CASSQAPGATEAFF. CDR3 sequence (DNA): TGCGCCAGCAGCCAAGCCCCGGGGGCCACTGAAGCTTTCTTT.

This clone was seen a handful of times. V is TRBV11-1 and J is TRBJ1-1; 8 bases align to TRBD1. Trimming removed 5 bases from V and 6 bases from J; junction bases left unmatched: 8. CDR3 length equals 14 residues. Germline CDR1 SGHAT, CDR2 FQDESV (reference sequence). DNA of the CDR3: TGTGCCAGCAGCATACAACAGGGGGGGGCTGAAGCTTTCTTT. It is translated as CASSIQQGGAEAFF.

There are a few counts of this clone. The genes are TRBV11-3 and TRBJ2-1; D possibly corresponds to TRBD1 (6 bases). V was cut by 1 base and J by 7 bases, with 11 bases left in between. Germline V gene lookup returns CDR1 SGHNT and CDR2 YENEEA. The CDR3 runs 14 residues. CDR3 DNA sequence: TGTGCCAGCAGCTTAGGTGGGCAGGGGAATGAGCAGTTCTTC. Protein: CASSLGGQGNEQFF.

The V call is TRBV2, the J call TRBJ2-5; the match to TRBD2 covers 11 bases. J was trimmed by 1 base and V by 5 bases; bases with no gene match: 9. CDR1 is SNHLY, CDR2 FYNNEI, per germline. The CDR3 loop spans 17 amino acids. DNA of the CDR3: TGTGCCAGCAGTAGGGGAGGGCTAGCGGGGGGCCAAGAGACCCAGTACTTC. It translates to CASSRGGLAGGQETQYF.

The V gene is TRBV2, the J gene TRBJ2-1; D is perhaps TRBD1 (6 bases). Germline-derived CDR1 and CDR2 are SNHLY and FYNNEI. This CDR3 is 15 amino acids long. Trimming pared 4 bases from V and 2 bases from J, leaving 12 bases between. In DNA form, the CDR3 reads TGTGCCAGCAGTGGGGAGACAGGAACCTACAATGAGCAGTTCTTC. Its translation is CASSGETGTYNEQFF.

The J gene is TRBJ1-5, the V gene TRBV4-2, with 7 bases identical to TRBD1. The CDR3 is 15 residues long. J gave up 5 bases and V 1 base, and 5 bases lay outside the gene matches. CDR1 is LGHNA and CDR2 is YNFKEQ in the germline V gene. In nucleotides, the CDR3 is TGTGCCAGCAGCCAAGGACAGGGTGGGGATCAGCCCCAGCATTTT. Translated, it gives CASSQGQGGDQPQHF.

The chain recombines TRBV10-3 with TRBJ1-5; perhaps TRBD1 as D (5 bases). The CDR3 is made up of 13 amino acids. V was clipped by 9 bases and J by 1 base, with 10 bases between them. Germline assignment: CDR1 ENHRY and CDR2 SYGVKD. The CDR3 DNA reads as TGTGCCATTCGTGACAGCAGCAATCAGCCCCAGCATTTT. Translating it yields CAIRDSSNQPQHF.

The rearrangement joins TRBV27 to TRBJ2-1; 11 nucleotides agree with TRBD2. CDR1 is MNHEY and CDR2 is SMNVEV in the germline V gene (reference sequence). Losses at the gene ends were 8 bases for V and 2 bases for J; bases not matched to a gene: 11. CDR3 length equals 17 residues. The CDR3 DNA reads as TGTGCCAGCGCTACGACTAGCGGGATTCGCCCCTACAATGAGCAGTTCTTC. This encodes CASATTSGIRPYNEQFF.